The source of this T cell receptor beta chain is a study of PD-1 blockade in classical Hodgkin lymphoma. Study results and limitations: At baseline, newly diagnosed patients reportedly showed less TCR diversity than healthy donors. Nothing has yet pinned down what causes the repertoire differences, possibly disease activity or prior therapy.

Specified time point: newly diagnosed, previously untreated cHL patient sample. The study compared against PBMCs from newly diagnosed, untreated classical Hodgkin lymphoma. The repertoire was sequenced with immunoSEQ multiplex PCR; TCRdb's copy has only in-frame clones and lacks some. Among approximately 31,000 clones, approximately 94% were seen once, and the ten largest hold 2.3%. With respect to this clone: Its antigen remains unknown.

This CDR3 has 16 residues. CDR1 and CDR2 from the germline V gene are SNHLY and FYNNEI. Trimming at V came to 5 bases and at J to 6 bases, leaving 8 bases not matched to a gene. The clonotype comes from a human donor with classical Hodgkin lymphoma. The V call is TRBV2, the J call TRBJ2-2; 11 positions match TRBD2. Specimen: peripheral blood mononuclear cells (PBMCs). CDR3 sequence reads: CASSLAGGWASGELFF. As DNA, the CDR3 is TGTGCCAGCAGTTTAGCGGGAGGGTGGGCTTCCGGGGAGCTGTTTTTT. Combining the CDR3 with reference TRBV2 and TRBJ2-2 gives the whole variable domain EPEVTQTPSHQVTQMGQEVILRCVPISNHLYFYWYRQILGQKVEFLVSFYNNEISEKSEIFDDQFSVERPDGSNFTLKIRSTKLEDSAMYFCASSLAGGWASGELFFGEGSRLTVL.